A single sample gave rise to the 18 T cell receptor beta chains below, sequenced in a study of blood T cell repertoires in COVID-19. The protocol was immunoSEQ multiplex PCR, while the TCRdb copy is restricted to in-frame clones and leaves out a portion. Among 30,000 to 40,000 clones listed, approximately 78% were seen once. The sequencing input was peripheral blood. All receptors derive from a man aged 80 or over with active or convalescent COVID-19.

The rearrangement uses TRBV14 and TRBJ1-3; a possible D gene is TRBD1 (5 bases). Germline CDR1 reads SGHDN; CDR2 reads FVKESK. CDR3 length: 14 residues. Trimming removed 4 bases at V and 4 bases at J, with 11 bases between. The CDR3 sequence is CASSRDSYGNTIYF. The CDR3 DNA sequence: TGTGCCAGCAGCCGCGACAGCTACGGAAACACCATATATTTT.

The CDR3 is CASRGGQGPGQPQHF. The CDR3 coding sequence is TGTGCCAGCAGGGGGGGACAGGGACCGGGGCAGCCCCAGCATTTT. This chain connects TRBV2 to TRBJ1-5; 9 bases match TRBD1. This CDR3 has 15 residues. Germline V gives CDR1 SNHLY, CDR2 FYNNEI. Trimming at V came to 6 bases and at J to 7 bases, leaving 10 bases not matched to a gene.

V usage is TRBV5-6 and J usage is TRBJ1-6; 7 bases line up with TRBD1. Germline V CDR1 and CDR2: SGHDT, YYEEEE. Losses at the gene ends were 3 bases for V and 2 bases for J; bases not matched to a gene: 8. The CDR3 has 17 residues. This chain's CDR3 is CASSSTGVWTYNSPLHF. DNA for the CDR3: TGTGCCAGCAGCTCAACAGGGGTTTGGACCTATAATTCACCCCTCCACTTT.

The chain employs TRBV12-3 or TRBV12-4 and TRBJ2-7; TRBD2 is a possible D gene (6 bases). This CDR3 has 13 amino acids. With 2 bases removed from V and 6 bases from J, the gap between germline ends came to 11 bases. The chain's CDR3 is CASSLRGSGEQYF. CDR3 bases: TGTGCCAGCAGTTTACGGGGGAGCGGCGAGCAGTACTTC.

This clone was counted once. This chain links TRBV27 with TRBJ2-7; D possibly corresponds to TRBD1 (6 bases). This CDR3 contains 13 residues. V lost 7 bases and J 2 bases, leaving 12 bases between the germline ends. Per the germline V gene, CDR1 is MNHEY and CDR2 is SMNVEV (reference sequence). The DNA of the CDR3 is TGTGCCAGCACCCAGACAGGTACCTACGAGCAGTACTTC. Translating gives CASTQTGTYEQYF.

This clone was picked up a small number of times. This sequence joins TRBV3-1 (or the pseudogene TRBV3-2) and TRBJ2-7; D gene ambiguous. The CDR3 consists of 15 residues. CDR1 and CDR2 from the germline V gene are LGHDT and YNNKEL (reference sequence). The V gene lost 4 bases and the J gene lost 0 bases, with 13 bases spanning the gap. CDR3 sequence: CASSPIQVNSYEQYF. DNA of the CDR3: TGTGCCAGCAGCCCAATCCAGGTTAACTCCTACGAGCAGTACTTC.

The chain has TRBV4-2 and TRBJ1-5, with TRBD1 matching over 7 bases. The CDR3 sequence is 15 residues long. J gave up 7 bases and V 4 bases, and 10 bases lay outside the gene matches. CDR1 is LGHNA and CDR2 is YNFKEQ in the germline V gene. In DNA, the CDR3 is TGTGCCAGCAGCCCAGATTCGACAGGGTCCCAGCCCCAGCATTTT. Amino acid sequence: CASSPDSTGSQPQHF.

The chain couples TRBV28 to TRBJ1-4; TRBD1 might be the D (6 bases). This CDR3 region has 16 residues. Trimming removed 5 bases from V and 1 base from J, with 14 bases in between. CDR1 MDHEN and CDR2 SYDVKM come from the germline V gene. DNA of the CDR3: TGTGCCAGCAGTCTTCTCACAGGGTTAACTAATGAAAAACTGTTTTTT. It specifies CASSLLTGLTNEKLFF.

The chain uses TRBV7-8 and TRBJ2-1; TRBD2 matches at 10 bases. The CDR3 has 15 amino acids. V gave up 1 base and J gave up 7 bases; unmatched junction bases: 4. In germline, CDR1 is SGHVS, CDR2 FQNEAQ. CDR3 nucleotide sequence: TGTGCCAGCAGCTTAGGAGCGGGAGGGGATAATGAGCAGTTCTTC. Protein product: CASSLGAGGDNEQFF.

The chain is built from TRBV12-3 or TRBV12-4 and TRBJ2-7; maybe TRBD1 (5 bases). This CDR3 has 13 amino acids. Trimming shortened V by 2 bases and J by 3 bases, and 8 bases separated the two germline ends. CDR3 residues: CASSLMGHYEQYF. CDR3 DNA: TGTGCCAGCAGTTTAATGGGGCACTACGAGCAGTACTTC.

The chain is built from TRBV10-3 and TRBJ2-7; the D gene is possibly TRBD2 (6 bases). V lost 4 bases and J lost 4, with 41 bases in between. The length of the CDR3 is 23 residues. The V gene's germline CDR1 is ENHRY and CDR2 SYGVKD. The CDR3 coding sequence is TGTGCCATCAGTGGTTCCTTTACCCACGCACCGGGACTGCGGGAATCGGAATCATACGAGCAGTACTTC. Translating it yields CAISGSFTHAPGLRESESYEQYF.

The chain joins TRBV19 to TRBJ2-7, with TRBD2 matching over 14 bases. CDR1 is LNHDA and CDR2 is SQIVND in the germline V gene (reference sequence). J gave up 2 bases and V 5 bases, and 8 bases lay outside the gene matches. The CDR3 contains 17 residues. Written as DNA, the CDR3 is TGTGCCAGTAGTGAAGGGACTAGCGGGAGAAGGACCTACGAGCAGTACTTC. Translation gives CASSEGTSGRRTYEQYF.

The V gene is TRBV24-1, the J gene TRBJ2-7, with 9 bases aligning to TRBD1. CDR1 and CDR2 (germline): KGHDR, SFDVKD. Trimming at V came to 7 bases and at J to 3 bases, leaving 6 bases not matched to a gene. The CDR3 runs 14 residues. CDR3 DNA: TGTGCCACCAGGGGGGACAGGGTGGACTACGAGCAGTACTTC. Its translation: CATRGDRVDYEQYF.

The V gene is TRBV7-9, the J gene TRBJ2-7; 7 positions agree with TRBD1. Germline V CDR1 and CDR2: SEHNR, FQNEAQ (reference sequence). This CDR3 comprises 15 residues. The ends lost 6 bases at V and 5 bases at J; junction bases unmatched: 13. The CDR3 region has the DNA TGTGCCAGCAGGCAAACACGACAGGGTTGGAACGAGCAGTACTTC. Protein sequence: CASRQTRQGWNEQYF. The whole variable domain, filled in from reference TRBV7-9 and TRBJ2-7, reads DTGVSQNPRHKITKRGQNVTFRCDPISEHNRLYWYRQTLGQGPEFLTYFQNEAQLEKSRLLSDRFSAERPKGSFSTLEIQRTEQGDSAMYLCASRQTRQGWNEQYFGPGTRLTVT.

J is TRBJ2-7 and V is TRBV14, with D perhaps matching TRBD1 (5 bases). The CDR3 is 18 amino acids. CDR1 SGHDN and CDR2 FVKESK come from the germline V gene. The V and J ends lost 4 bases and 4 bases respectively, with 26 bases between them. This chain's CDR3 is CASSPHPDTIAGSYEQYF. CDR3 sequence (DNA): TGTGCCAGCAGCCCGCACCCCGACACCATTGCAGGGTCTTACGAGCAGTACTTC. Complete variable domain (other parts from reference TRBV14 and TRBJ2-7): EAGVTQFPSHSVIEKGQTVTLRCDPISGHDNLYWYRRVMGKEIKFLLHFVKESKQDESGMPNNRFLAERTGGTYSTLKVQPAELEDSGVYFCASSPHPDTIAGSYEQYFGPGTRLTVT.

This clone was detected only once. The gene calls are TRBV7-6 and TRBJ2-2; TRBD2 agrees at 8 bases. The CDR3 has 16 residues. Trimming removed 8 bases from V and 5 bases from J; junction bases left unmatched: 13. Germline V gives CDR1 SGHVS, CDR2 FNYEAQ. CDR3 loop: CASQLGAGGGTGELFF. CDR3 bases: TGTGCCAGCCAGCTAGGGGCGGGAGGAGGGACCGGGGAGCTGTTTTTT.

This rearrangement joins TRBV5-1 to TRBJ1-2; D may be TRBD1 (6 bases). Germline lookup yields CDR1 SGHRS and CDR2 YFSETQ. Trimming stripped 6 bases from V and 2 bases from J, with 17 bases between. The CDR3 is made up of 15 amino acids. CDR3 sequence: CASNSQTGQNYGYTF. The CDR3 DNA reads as TGCGCCAGCAACTCGCAAACTGGACAGAACTATGGCTACACCTTC. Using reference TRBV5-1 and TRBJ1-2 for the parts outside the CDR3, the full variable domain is KAGVTQTPRYLIKTRGQQVTLSCSPISGHRSVSWYQQTPGQGLQFLFEYFSETQRNKGNFPGRFSGRQFSNSRSEMNVSTLELGDSALYLCASNSQTGQNYGYTFGSGTRLTVV.

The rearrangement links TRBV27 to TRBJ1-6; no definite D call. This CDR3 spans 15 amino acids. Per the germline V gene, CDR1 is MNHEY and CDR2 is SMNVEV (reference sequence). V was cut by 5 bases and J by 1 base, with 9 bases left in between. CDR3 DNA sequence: TGTGCCAGCAGTGCCGTAGAATCCTATAATTCACCCCTCCACTTT. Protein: CASSAVESYNSPLHF.